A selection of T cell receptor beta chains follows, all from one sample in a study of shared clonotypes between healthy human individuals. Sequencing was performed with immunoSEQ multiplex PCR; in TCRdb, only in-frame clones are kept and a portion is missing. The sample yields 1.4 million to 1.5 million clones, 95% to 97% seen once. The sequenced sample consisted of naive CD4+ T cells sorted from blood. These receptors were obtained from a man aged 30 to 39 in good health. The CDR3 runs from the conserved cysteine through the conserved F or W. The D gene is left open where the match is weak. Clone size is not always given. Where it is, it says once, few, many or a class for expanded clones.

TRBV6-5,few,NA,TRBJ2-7,TGTGCCAGCACCAGGGACGGTCTCTCCTACGAGCAGTACTTC,CASTRDGLSYEQYF
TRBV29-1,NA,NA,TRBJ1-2,TGCAGCGTCCGGCAGAACTATGGCTACACCTTC,CSVRQNYGYTF
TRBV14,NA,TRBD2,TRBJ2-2,TGTGCCAGCAGCCAAGATCTAACTAGCGGTTACACCGGGGAGCTGTTTTTT,CASSQDLTSGYTGELFF
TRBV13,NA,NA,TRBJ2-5,TGTGCCAGCAGTCCAAACAGGGTGGATAAGACCCAGTACTTC,CASSPNRVDKTQYF
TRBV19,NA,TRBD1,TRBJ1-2,TGTGCCAGCAATACAGGGGGAACTAGGGGCTACACCTTC,CASNTGGTRGYTF
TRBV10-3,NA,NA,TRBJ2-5,TGTGCCATCGGGGGGACAGCCCAAGAGACCCAGTACTTC,CAIGGTAQETQYF
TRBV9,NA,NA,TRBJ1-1,TGTGCCAGCAGCGTAGGACCCCGACAGGCTGCCGCTGAAGCTTTCTTT,CASSVGPRQAAAEAFF
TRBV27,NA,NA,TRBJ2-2,TGTGCCAGCAGTCTCACCGGGACCACGAACACCGGGGAGCTGTTTTTT,CASSLTGTTNTGELFF
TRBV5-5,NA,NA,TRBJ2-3,TGTGCCAGCAGCTTACCCAGGACAGATACGCAGTATTTT,CASSLPRTDTQYF
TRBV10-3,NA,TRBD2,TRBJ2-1,TGTGCCATCAGTGAGTGGACTAGCGGGGCCTACAATGAGCAGTTCTTC,CAISEWTSGAYNEQFF
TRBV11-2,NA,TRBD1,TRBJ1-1,TGTGCCAGCAGCCCTACAGGGGTCGGGGCTGAAGCTTTCTTT,CASSPTGVGAEAFF
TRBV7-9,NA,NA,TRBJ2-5,TGTGCCAGCAGCGAAGCAAGGTACCAAGAGACCCAGTACTTC,CASSEARYQETQYF
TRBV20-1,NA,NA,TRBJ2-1,TGCAGTGCTAGTGGCGAGGGAGGACAGTTCTTC,CSASGEGGQFF
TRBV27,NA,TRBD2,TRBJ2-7,TGTGCCAGCACCTCCTCCGGGCTAGCGGGTGCCTACGAGCAGTACTTC,CASTSSGLAGAYEQYF
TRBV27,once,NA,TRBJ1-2,TGTGCCAGCAGTTTATCGGGGCGGAATTATGGCTACACCTTC,CASSLSGRNYGYTF
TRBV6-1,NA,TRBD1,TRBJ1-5,TGTGCCAGCAGTGATAGACAGGGGGCGCGAGGTCAGCCCCAGCATTTT,CASSDRQGARGQPQHF
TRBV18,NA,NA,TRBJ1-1,TGTGCCAGCTCACCATTAAGGGAAGCTTTCTTT,CASSPLREAFF
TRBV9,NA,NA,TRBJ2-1,TGTGCCAGCAGCGGCCGTGGGGATTACTACAATGAGCAGTTCTTC,CASSGRGDYYNEQFF
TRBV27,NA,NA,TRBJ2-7,TGTGCCAGCCGGGGTTCTGGGACCTACGAGCAGTACTTC,CASRGSGTYEQYF
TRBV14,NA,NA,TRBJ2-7,TGTGCCAGCAGCCAAGATGAAACAGGTCTTCCCTACGAGCAGTACTTC,CASSQDETGLPYEQYF
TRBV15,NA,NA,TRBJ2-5,TGTGCCACCAGCAGAGATTGGGGCCTCCAAGAGACCCAGTACTTC,CATSRDWGLQETQYF
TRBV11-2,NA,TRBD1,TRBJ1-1,TGTGCCAGCAGCTTAGGACAGGGGGCGCTGGGCACTGAAGCTTTCTTT,CASSLGQGALGTEAFF
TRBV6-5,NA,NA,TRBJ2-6,TGTGCCAGCAGTTACTCAGGAGGCTCTGGGGCCAACGTCCTGACTTTC,CASSYSGGSGANVLTF
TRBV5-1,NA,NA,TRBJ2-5,TGCGCCAGCAGTGCAAGGGACGAAGAGACCCAGTACTTC,CASSARDEETQYF